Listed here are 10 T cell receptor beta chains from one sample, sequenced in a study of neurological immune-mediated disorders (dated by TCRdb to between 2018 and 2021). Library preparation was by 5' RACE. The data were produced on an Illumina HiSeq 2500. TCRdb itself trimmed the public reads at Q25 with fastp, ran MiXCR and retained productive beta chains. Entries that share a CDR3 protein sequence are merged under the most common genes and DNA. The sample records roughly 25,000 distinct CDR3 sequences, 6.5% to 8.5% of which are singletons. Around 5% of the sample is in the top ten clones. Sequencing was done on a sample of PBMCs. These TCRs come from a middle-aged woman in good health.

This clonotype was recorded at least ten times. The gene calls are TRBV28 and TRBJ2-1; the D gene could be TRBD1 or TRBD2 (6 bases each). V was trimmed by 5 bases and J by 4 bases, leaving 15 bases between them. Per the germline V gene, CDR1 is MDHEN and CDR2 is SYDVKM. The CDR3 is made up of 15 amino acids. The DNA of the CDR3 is TGTGCCAGCAGTGCCACACAGGGAGGATACAATGAGCAGTTCTTC. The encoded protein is CASSATQGGYNEQFF.

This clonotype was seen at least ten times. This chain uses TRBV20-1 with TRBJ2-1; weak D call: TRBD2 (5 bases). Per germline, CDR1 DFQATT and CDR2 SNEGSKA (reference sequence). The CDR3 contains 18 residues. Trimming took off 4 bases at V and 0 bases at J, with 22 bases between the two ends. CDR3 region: CSAKCSDFGHSSYNEQFF. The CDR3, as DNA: TGCAGTGCTAAGTGTAGCGACTTTGGGCACAGCTCCTACAATGAGCAGTTCTTC.

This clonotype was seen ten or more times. The CDR3 protein is CASSDGQSGANVLTF. CDR3 sequence (DNA): TGTGCCAGCAGCGACGGACAGTCTGGGGCCAACGTCCTGACTTTC. The V and J genes are TRBV7-2 and TRBJ2-6, with D perhaps TRBD1 (6 bases). The CDR3 extends over 15 amino acids. Germline CDR1 SGHTA, CDR2 FQGNSA. Trimming removed 5 bases at V and 1 base at J, with 9 bases between.

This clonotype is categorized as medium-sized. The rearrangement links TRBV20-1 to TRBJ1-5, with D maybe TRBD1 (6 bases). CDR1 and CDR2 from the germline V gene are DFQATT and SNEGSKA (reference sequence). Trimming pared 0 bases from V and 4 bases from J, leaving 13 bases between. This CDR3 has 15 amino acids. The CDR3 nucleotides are TGCAGTGCTAGAGACTCGGACAGATTGAATCAGCCCCAGCATTTT. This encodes CSARDSDRLNQPQHF.

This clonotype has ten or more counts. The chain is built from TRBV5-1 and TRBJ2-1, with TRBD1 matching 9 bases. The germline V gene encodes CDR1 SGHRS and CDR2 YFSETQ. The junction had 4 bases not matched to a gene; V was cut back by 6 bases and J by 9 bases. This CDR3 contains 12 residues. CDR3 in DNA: TGCGCCAGCATGGGGACAGGGATTGAGCAGTTCTTC. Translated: CASMGTGIEQFF.

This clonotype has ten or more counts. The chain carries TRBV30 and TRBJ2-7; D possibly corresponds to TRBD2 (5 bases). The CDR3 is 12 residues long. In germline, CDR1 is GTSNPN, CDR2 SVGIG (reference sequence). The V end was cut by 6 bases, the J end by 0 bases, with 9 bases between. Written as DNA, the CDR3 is TGTGCCTGCAAAGGGAGCTCCTACGAGCAGTACTTC. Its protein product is CACKGSSYEQYF. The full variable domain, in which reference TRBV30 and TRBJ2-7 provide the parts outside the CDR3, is SQTIHQWPATLVQPVGSPLSLECTVEGTSNPNLYWYRQAAGRGLQLLFYSVGIGQISSEVPQNLSASRPQDRQFILSSKKLLLSDSGFYLCACKGSSYEQYFGPGTRLTVT.

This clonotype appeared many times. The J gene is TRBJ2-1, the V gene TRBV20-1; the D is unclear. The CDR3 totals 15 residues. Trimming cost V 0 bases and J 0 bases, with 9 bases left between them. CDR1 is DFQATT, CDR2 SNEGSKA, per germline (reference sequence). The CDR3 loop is CSARDPKGSYNEQFF. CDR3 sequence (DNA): TGCAGTGCTAGAGATCCCAAGGGCTCCTACAATGAGCAGTTCTTC.

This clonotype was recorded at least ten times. Written as DNA, the CDR3 is TGTGCCAGCAGTGACTCGAAGCGGGGGGCCCCCTTTAGCAATCAGCCCCAGCATTTT. Translating it yields CASSDSKRGAPFSNQPQHF. The genes are TRBV6-4 and TRBJ1-5, with D possibly matching TRBD1 (6 bases). Trimming shortened V by 0 bases and J by 0 bases, and 18 bases separated the two germline ends. The length of the CDR3 is 19 residues. The germline V gene has CDR1 MRHNA and CDR2 SNTAGT.

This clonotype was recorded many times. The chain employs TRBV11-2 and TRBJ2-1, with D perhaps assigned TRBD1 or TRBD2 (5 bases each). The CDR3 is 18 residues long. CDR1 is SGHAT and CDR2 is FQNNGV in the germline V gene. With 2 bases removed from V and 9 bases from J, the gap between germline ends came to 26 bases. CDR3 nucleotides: TGTGCCAGCAGCTTAACCCCTGGACTCGGGCCGGAGAGGGGTGAGCAGTTCTTC. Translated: CASSLTPGLGPERGEQFF.

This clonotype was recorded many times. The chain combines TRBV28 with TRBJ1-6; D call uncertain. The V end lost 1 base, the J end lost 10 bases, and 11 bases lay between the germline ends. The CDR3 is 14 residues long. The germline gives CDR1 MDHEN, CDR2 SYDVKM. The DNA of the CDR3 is TGTGCCAGCAGTTTATTCTCGGGCGCCTCACCCCTCCACTTT. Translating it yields CASSLFSGASPLHF. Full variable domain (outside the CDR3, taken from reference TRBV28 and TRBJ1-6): DVKVTQSSRYLVKRTGEKVFLECVQDMDHENMFWYRQDPGLGLRLIYFSYDVKMKEKGDIPEGYSVSREKKERFSLILESASTNQTSMYLCASSLFSGASPLHFGNGTRLTVT.